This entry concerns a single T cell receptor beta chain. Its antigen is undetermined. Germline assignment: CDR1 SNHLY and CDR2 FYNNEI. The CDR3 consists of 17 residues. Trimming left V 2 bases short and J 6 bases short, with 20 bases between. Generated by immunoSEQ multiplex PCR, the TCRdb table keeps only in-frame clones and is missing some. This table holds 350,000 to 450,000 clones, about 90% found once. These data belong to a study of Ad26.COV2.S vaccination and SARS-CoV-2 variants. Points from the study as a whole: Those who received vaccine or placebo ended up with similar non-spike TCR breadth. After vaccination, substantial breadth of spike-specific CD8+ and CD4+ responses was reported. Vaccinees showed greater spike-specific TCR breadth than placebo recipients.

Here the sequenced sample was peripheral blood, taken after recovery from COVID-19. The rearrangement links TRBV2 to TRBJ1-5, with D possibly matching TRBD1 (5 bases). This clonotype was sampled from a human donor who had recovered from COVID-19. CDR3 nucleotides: TGTGCCAGCAGTGAAACCCTTTCGGGGCAGGGCACTCAGCCCCAGCATTTT. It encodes CASSETLSGQGTQPQHF.